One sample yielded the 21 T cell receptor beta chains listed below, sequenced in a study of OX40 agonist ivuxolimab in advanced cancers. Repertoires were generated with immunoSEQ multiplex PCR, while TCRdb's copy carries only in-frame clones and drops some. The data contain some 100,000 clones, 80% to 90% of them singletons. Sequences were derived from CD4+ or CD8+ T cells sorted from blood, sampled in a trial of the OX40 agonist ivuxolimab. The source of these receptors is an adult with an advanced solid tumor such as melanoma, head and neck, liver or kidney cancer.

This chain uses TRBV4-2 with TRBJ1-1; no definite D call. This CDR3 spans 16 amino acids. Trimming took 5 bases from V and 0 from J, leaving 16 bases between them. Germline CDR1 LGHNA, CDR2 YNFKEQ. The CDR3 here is CASSSLGRPMNTEAFF. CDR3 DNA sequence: TGTGCCAGCAGCTCCCTCGGGCGCCCAATGAACACTGAAGCTTTCTTT.

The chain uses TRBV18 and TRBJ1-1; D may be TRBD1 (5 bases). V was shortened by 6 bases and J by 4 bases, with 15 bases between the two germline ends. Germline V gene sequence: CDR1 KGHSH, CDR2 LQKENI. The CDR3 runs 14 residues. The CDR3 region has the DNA TGTGCCAGCTCCCCAGTCGGGGGACGCACTGAAGCTTTCTTT. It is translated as CASSPVGGRTEAFF.

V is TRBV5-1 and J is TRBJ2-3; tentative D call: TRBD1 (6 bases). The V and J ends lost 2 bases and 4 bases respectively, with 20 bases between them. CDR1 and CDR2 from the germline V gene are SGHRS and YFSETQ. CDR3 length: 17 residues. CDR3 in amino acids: CASSFVQGGLIADTQYF. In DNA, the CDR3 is TGCGCCAGCAGCTTTGTACAGGGCGGATTGATCGCAGATACGCAGTATTTT.

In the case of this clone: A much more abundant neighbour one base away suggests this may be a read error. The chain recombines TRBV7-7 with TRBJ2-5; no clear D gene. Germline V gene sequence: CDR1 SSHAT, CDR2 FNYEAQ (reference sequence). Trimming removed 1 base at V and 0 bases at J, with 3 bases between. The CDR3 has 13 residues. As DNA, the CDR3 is TGTGCCAGCAGCTTAGGGTACCAAGAGACCCAGTACTTC. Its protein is CASSLGYQETQYF.

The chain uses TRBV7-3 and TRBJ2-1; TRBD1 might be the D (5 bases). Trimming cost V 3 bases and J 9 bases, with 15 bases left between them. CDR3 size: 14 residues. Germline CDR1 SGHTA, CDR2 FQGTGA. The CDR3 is CASSFIGEGAEQFF. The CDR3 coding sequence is TGTGCCAGCAGCTTTATCGGAGAAGGGGCTGAGCAGTTCTTC. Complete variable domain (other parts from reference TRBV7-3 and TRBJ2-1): GAGVSQTPSNKVTEKGKYVELRCDPISGHTALYWYRQSLGQGPEFLIYFQGTGAADDSGLPNDRFFAVRPEGSVSTLKIQRTERGDSAVYLCASSFIGEGAEQFFGPGTRLTVL.

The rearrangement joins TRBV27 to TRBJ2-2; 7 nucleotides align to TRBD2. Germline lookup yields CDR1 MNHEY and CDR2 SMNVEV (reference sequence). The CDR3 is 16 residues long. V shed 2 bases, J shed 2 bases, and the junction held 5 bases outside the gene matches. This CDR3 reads CASSLVGTINTGELFF. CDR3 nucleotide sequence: TGTGCCAGCAGTTTAGTAGGGACTATTAACACCGGGGAGCTGTTTTTT.

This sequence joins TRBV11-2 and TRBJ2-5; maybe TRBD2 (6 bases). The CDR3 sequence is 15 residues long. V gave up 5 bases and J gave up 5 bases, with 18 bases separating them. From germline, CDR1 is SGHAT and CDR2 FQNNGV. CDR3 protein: CASSASGGSEETQYF. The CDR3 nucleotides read TGTGCCAGCAGCGCTTCCGGGGGAAGCGAGGAGACCCAGTACTTC.

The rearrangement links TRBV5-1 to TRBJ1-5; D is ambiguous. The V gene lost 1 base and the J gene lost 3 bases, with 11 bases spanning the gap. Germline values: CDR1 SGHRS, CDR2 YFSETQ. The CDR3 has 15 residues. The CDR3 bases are TGCGCCAGCAGCTTGATGGCAGGAGTCAATCAGCCCCAGCATTTT. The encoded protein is CASSLMAGVNQPQHF.

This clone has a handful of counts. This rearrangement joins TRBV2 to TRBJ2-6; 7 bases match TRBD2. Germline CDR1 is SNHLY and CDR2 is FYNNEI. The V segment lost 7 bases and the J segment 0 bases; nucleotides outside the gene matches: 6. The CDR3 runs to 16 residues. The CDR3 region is CASTWEGISGANVLTF. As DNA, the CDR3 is TGTGCCAGCACGTGGGAGGGGATCTCTGGGGCCAACGTCCTGACTTTC.

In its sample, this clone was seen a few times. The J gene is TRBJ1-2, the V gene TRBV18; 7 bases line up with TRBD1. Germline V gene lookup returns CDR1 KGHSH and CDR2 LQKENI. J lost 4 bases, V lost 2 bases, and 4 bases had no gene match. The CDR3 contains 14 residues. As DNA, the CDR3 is TGTGCCAGCTCACCAAGACAGGGCGGCTATGGCTACACCTTC. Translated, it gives CASSPRQGGYGYTF.

The CDR3 is CASSPTLAGGFDTQYF. The CDR3 coding sequence is TGTGCCAGCAGCCCAACACTAGCGGGAGGGTTCGATACGCAGTATTTT. The gene calls are TRBV7-9 and TRBJ2-3; 13 positions match TRBD2. The length of the CDR3 is 16 residues. Germline trimming cut 5 bases from V and 6 bases from J; bases unmatched to any gene: 8. Per the germline V gene, CDR1 is SEHNR and CDR2 is FQNEAQ (reference sequence). Full variable domain (remainder filled in from reference TRBV7-9 and TRBJ2-3): DTGVSQNPRHKITKRGQNVTFRCDPISEHNRLYWYRQTLGQGPEFLTYFQNEAQLEKSRLLSDRFSAERPKGSFSTLEIQRTEQGDSAMYLCASSPTLAGGFDTQYFGPGTRLTVL.

CDR3 nucleotide sequence: TGTGCCAGCAGTGCCAGTACAACTAATGAAAAACTGTTTTTT. Its translation: CASSASTTNEKLFF. V gene TRBV25-1 combines with J gene TRBJ1-4; D remains ambiguous. V lost 4 bases to trimming and J lost 0 bases, with 6 bases between them. The CDR3 totals 14 residues. Germline values: CDR1 MGHDK, CDR2 SYGVNS.

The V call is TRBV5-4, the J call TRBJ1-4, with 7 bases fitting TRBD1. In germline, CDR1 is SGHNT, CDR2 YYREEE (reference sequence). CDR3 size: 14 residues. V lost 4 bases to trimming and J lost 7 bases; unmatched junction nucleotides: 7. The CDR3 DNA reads TGTGCCAGCAGCGCGGGACAGCCCAGTGAAAAACTGTTTTTT. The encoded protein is CASSAGQPSEKLFF. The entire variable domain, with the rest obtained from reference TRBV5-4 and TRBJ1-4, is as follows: ETGVTQSPTHLIKTRGQQVTLRCSSQSGHNTVSWYQQALGQGPQFIFQYYREEENGRGNFPPRFSGLQFPNYSSELNVNALELDDSALYLCASSAGQPSEKLFFGSGTQLSVL.

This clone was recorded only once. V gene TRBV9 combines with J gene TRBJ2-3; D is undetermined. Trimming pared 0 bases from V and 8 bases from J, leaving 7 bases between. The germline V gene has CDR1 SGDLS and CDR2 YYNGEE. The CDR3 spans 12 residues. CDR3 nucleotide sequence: TGTGCCAGCAGCGTAGGGTATGGTACGCAGTATTTT. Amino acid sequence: CASSVGYGTQYF.

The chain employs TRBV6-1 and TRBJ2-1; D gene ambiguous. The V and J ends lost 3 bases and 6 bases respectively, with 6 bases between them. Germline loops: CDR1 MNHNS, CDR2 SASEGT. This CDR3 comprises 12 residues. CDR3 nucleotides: TGTGCCAGCAGTGAGTATTCCAATGAGCAGTTCTTC. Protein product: CASSEYSNEQFF.

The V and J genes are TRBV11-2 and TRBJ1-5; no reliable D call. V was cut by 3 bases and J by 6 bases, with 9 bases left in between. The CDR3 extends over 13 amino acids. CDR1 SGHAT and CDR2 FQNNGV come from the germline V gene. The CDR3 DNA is TGTGCCAGCAGCTTTTCCAGGTCTCAGCCCCAGCATTTT. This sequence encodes CASSFSRSQPQHF.

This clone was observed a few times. CDR3 residues: CASSYSDNYGYTF. CDR3 coding DNA: TGTGCCAGCAGTTACTCGGACAACTATGGCTACACCTTC. V gene TRBV6-6 combines with J gene TRBJ1-2; D is undetermined. This CDR3 spans 13 amino acids. V lost 0 bases and J lost 2, with 4 bases in between. CDR1 is MNHNY, CDR2 SVGAGI, per germline (reference sequence).

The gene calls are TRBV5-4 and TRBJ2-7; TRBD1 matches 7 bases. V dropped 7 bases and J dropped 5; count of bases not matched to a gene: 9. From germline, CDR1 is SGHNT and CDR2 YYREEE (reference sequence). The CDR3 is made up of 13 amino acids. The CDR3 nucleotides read TGTGCCAGCGGTTTTAGGGGGCTCAACGAGCAGTACGTC. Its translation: CASGFRGLNEQYV.

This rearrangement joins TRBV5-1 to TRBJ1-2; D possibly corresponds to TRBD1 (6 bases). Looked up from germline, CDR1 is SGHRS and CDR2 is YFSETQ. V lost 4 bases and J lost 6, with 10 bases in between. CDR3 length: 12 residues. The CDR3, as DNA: TGCGCCAGCAGCCGGGCAGGGGATGGCTACACCTTC. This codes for CASSRAGDGYTF.

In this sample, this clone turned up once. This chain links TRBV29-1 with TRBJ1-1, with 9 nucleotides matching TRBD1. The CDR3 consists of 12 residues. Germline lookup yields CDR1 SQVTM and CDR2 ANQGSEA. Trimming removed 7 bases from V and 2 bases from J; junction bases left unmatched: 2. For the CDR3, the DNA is TGCAGCGCGGACAGGGGAAACACTGAAGCTTTCTTT. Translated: CSADRGNTEAFF. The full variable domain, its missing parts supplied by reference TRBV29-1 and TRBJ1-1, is SAVISQKPSRDICQRGTSLTIQCQVDSQVTMMFWYRQQPGQSLTLIATANQGSEATYESGFVIDKFPISRPNLTFSTLTVSNMSPEDSSIYLCSADRGNTEAFFGQGTRLTVV.

The CDR3 sequence: CASSFLQREMVTDTQYF. The CDR3 DNA reads as TGTGCCAGCAGTTTCCTCCAGCGGGAGATGGTAACAGATACGCAGTATTTT. The rearrangement uses TRBV28 and TRBJ2-3; 8 bases map to TRBD2. This CDR3 is 17 amino acids long. V was pared by 3 bases and J by 3 bases, with 11 bases of the junction left unmatched. Germline-derived CDR1 and CDR2 are MDHEN and SYDVKM.